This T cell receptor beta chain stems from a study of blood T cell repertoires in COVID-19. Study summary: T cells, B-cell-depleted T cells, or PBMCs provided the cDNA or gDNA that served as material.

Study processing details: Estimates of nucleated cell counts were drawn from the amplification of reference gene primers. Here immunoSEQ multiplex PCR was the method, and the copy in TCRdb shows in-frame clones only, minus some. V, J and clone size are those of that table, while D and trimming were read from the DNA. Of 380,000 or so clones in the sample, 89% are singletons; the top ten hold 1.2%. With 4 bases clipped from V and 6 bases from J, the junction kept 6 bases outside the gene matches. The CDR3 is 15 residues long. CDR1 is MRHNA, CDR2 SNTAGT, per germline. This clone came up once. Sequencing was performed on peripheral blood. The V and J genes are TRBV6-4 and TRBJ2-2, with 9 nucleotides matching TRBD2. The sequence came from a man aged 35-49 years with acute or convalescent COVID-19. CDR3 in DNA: TGTGCCAGCAGTGCTGTTAGCGGGAGTTCCGGGGAGCTGTTTTTT. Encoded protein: CASSAVSGSSGELFF.